The clone carrying this T cell receptor (beta chain) appeared once. The record originates from a study of OX40 agonist ivuxolimab in advanced cancers. The germline gives CDR1 SGHRS, CDR2 YFSETQ. Trimming shortened V by 2 bases and J by 7 bases, and 16 bases separated the two germline ends. This CDR3 has 14 amino acids. Repertoires were generated with immunoSEQ multiplex PCR, while TCRdb's copy carries only in-frame clones and drops some. The sample holds tens of thousands of clones; more than 80% are singletons and the top ten take roughly 0.56%. The chain recombines TRBV5-1 with TRBJ2-7; D uncertain. The specimen comprised CD4+ or CD8+ T cells sorted from blood, sampled in a trial of the OX40 agonist ivuxolimab. The clonotype originates from an adult with an advanced solid tumor such as melanoma, head and neck, liver or kidney cancer. The CDR3 sequence is CASSFGRILGEQYF. In nucleotides, the CDR3 is TGCGCCAGCAGCTTCGGGCGGATCTTAGGGGAGCAGTACTTC.